This T cell receptor beta chain originates from a study of T cells after yellow fever vaccination. Study details: Fractions low in cell number were prepared with SMART-Seq v4 Ultra Low Input. General study points: Shared CD4/CD8 clonotypes were a small share, likely from convergent recombination. Clones that expanded after primary vaccination mostly reappeared after the booster (just over 95% CD4, 88% CD8).

Germline V gene sequence: CDR1 SGHVS, CDR2 FQNEAQ. After removal of 6 bases from V and 5 bases from J, the junction contained 6 bases not matched to a gene. This CDR3 contains 14 residues. Remarks on this clonotype: Its antigen remains unidentified.

Template switching by 5'RACE produced TCR cDNA, adding a universal primer site and UMIs. TCRdb reprocessed the 5' RACE reads with MiXCR, giving one entry per CDR3 protein. The sample carries some 550,000 distinct CDR3 sequences, 15% to 20% recorded once. This chain links TRBV7-8 with TRBJ2-5; 10 nucleotides agree with TRBD2. This sample comprised PBMCs, obtained 15 days after the yellow fever booster vaccination. The source is a man younger than 45 who received the YFV17D yellow fever vaccine. Written as DNA, the CDR3 is TGTGCCAGCAGAAAGCGGGAGGGAGTGGAGACCCAGTACTTC. Encoded protein: CASRKREGVETQYF.